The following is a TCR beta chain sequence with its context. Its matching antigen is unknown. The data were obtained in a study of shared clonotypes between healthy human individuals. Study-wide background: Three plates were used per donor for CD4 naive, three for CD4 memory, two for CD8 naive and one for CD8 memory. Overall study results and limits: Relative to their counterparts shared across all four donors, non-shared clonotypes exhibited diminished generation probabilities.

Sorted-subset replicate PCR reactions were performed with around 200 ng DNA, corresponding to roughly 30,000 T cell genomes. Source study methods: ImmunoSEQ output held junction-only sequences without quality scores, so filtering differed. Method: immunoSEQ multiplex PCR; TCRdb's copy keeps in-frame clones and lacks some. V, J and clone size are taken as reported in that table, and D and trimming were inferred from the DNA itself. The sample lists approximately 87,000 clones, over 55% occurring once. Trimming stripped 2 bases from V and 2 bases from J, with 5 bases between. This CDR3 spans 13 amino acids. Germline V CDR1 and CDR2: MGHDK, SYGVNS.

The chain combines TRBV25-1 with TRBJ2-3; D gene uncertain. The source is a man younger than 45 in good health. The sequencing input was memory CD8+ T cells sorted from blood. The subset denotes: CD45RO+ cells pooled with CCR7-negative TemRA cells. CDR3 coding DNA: TGTGCCAGCAGTGAAAGGATCACAGATACGCAGTATTTT. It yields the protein CASSERITDTQYF.